A selection of T cell receptor beta chains follows, all from one sample in a study of T-cell reconstitution after alpha-beta-depleted transplantation in children. TCRdb reanalysed the PCR reads using MiXCR and keeps one entry per CDR3 protein. The sample yields fewer than 750,000 distinct CDR3 sequences, 23% seen once. The sequencing used PBMCs, mostly from graft donor cells, collected 360 days after TCRalphabeta/CD19-depleted stem cell transplant. The source is a boy less than two years old who had a stem cell transplant for acute myeloid leukemia, so the T cells may come from the graft donor. CDR3s include the opening cysteine and the closing phenylalanine or tryptophan. The order of the fields is CDR3 DNA, CDR3 protein, V gene, clone size, D gene, J gene. A D gene is named only where the DNA matches it firmly. Some rows mark clone size as missing; the rest say once, few, many or name a class of expanded clone.

CDR3nt: TGCAGCGTTGCCCGGGGGGAGGACTATGGCTACACCTTC; CDR3aa: CSVARGEDYGYTF; v_gene: TRBV29-1; abundance: many; d_gene: NA; j_gene: TRBJ1-2
CDR3nt: TGTGCCAGCAGTGAAGCATGGGGGACGGCCACAGATACGCAGTATTTT; CDR3aa: CASSEAWGTATDTQYF; v_gene: TRBV6-1; abundance: few; d_gene: NA; j_gene: TRBJ2-3
CDR3nt: TGCAGTGCTAAGCTCGGGGGTTGGGAGACCCAGTACTTC; CDR3aa: CSAKLGGWETQYF; v_gene: TRBV20-1; abundance: many; d_gene: NA; j_gene: TRBJ2-5
CDR3nt: TGTGCCAGACTCGGACTAGCGGGGAACACAGATACGCAGTATTTT; CDR3aa: CARLGLAGNTDTQYF; v_gene: TRBV2; abundance: NA; d_gene: TRBD2; j_gene: TRBJ2-3
CDR3nt: TGTGCCAGCAGTTACTCCCGGACTAGCAGTGAGCAGTTCTTC; CDR3aa: CASSYSRTSSEQFF; v_gene: TRBV6-5; abundance: many; d_gene: TRBD2; j_gene: TRBJ2-1
CDR3nt: TGTGCCAGCAGTCCGAACCGCGGACTAGCGGGGGGGCGAGAGACCCAGTACTTC; CDR3aa: CASSPNRGLAGGRETQYF; v_gene: TRBV12-3/TRBV12-4; abundance: few; d_gene: TRBD2; j_gene: TRBJ2-5
CDR3nt: TGCAGCGTTGCAGGGGTGGCAGATACGCAGTATTTT; CDR3aa: CSVAGVADTQYF; v_gene: TRBV29-1; abundance: many; d_gene: NA; j_gene: TRBJ2-3
CDR3nt: TGCAGTGCTGGTCCAATCGGCAGGGCGGAAACAGATACGCAGTATTTT; CDR3aa: CSAGPIGRAETDTQYF; v_gene: TRBV20-1; abundance: many; d_gene: NA; j_gene: TRBJ2-3
CDR3nt: TGCGCCAGCAGCTTGGCACAGGGTAAAGAGACCCAGTACTTC; CDR3aa: CASSLAQGKETQYF; v_gene: TRBV5-1; abundance: many; d_gene: NA; j_gene: TRBJ2-5
CDR3nt: TGTGCCAGCAACAGGGGGAGCTCCTACGAGCAGTACTTC; CDR3aa: CASNRGSSYEQYF; v_gene: TRBV28; abundance: few; d_gene: TRBD1; j_gene: TRBJ2-7
CDR3nt: TGTGCCAGCAGCCCTGGGGGGCTCGCAGATACGCAGTATTTT; CDR3aa: CASSPGGLADTQYF; v_gene: TRBV7-9; abundance: few; d_gene: NA; j_gene: TRBJ2-3
CDR3nt: TGTGCCAGCAGTGATCCGACAGGCGTCATCGAGCAGTACTTC; CDR3aa: CASSDPTGVIEQYF; v_gene: TRBV6-2/TRBV6-3; abundance: many; d_gene: NA; j_gene: TRBJ2-7
CDR3nt: TGTGCCAGCAGCCAATCCAGGGGGGCACAATACAATGAGCAGTTCTTC; CDR3aa: CASSQSRGAQYNEQFF; v_gene: TRBV4-2; abundance: NA; d_gene: NA; j_gene: TRBJ2-1
CDR3nt: TGTGCCAGCAGTTACTCGAGGGGACAGGTTCACTCTGGAAACACCATATATTTT; CDR3aa: CASSYSRGQVHSGNTIYF; v_gene: TRBV6-5; abundance: NA; d_gene: TRBD1; j_gene: TRBJ1-3
CDR3nt: TGTGCCAGCAGAACCCATAGCGGCCCCGGCAATGAGCAGTTCTTC; CDR3aa: CASRTHSGPGNEQFF; v_gene: TRBV12-3/TRBV12-4; abundance: many; d_gene: NA; j_gene: TRBJ2-1
CDR3nt: TGCAGTGCTACCTCACAGGGGGTTGGGTCCTACGAGCAGTACTTC; CDR3aa: CSATSQGVGSYEQYF; v_gene: TRBV20-1; abundance: NA; d_gene: TRBD1; j_gene: TRBJ2-7
CDR3nt: TGTGCCAGCAGCTTTTCGCGACAGGGGGCATTGGAGACCCAGTACTTC; CDR3aa: CASSFSRQGALETQYF; v_gene: TRBV13; abundance: NA; d_gene: TRBD1; j_gene: TRBJ2-5
CDR3nt: TGTGCCAGCTCATCGACAGGGGGCGCGGATCAGTACTTC; CDR3aa: CASSSTGGADQYF; v_gene: TRBV18; abundance: NA; d_gene: TRBD1; j_gene: TRBJ2-7
CDR3nt: TGTGCCAGCAGTTACTCGAGGGGGACGGGACTGTTGGATATTGAGCAGTTCTTC; CDR3aa: CASSYSRGTGLLDIEQFF; v_gene: TRBV6-2/TRBV6-3; abundance: few; d_gene: NA; j_gene: TRBJ2-1
CDR3nt: TGCAGTGCTAGTCCTCTAACCCAGGGCTATGAGCAGTTCTTC; CDR3aa: CSASPLTQGYEQFF; v_gene: TRBV20-1; abundance: many; d_gene: NA; j_gene: TRBJ2-1
CDR3nt: TGCGCCAGCAGCGTCCGGGACGCGTCTGAAGCTTTCTTT; CDR3aa: CASSVRDASEAFF; v_gene: TRBV5-1; abundance: few; d_gene: NA; j_gene: TRBJ1-1
CDR3nt: TGCGCCAGCAGTGAGCCGAATTGGTCACCCCTCCACTTT; CDR3aa: CASSEPNWSPLHF; v_gene: TRBV10-2; abundance: many; d_gene: NA; j_gene: TRBJ1-6
CDR3nt: TGCGCCAGCAGCTTCGGGACAGAGCTCAATGAGCAGTTCTTC; CDR3aa: CASSFGTELNEQFF; v_gene: TRBV5-1; abundance: many; d_gene: TRBD1; j_gene: TRBJ2-1
CDR3nt: TGCAGTGCGAGCCTGGCGGTAGATACGCAGTATTTT; CDR3aa: CSASLAVDTQYF; v_gene: TRBV20-1; abundance: many; d_gene: NA; j_gene: TRBJ2-3
CDR3nt: TGTGCCAGCTCACCAGCGGGCAGGCCCTCACCCCTCCACTTT; CDR3aa: CASSPAGRPSPLHF; v_gene: TRBV18; abundance: NA; d_gene: NA; j_gene: TRBJ1-6
CDR3nt: TGCAGCGTTGCTAGGATAGCGGGGGGGGACACAGATACGCAGTATTTT; CDR3aa: CSVARIAGGDTDTQYF; v_gene: TRBV29-1; abundance: few; d_gene: TRBD2; j_gene: TRBJ2-3
CDR3nt: TGTGCCAGCAGTTACCCACTCGGGGACTTACCTTCCAATGAGCAGTTCTTC; CDR3aa: CASSYPLGDLPSNEQFF; v_gene: TRBV6-2/TRBV6-3; abundance: NA; d_gene: NA; j_gene: TRBJ2-1
CDR3nt: TGCGCCAGCAGCTTGGAAGGAGGTGGATCACCCCTCCACTTT; CDR3aa: CASSLEGGGSPLHF; v_gene: TRBV5-1; abundance: many; d_gene: NA; j_gene: TRBJ1-6
CDR3nt: TGCAGCGTTGCAAGGGGGGGGGCGCAAGAGACCCAGTACTTC; CDR3aa: CSVARGGAQETQYF; v_gene: TRBV29-1; abundance: few; d_gene: NA; j_gene: TRBJ2-5
CDR3nt: TGCAGCGTTGAAGAATCGGGGGCGCGAAATACGCAGTATTTT; CDR3aa: CSVEESGARNTQYF; v_gene: TRBV29-1; abundance: NA; d_gene: NA; j_gene: TRBJ2-3
CDR3nt: TGTGCCAGCAGCCCGGGCAGGACCGGAAACACCATATATTTT; CDR3aa: CASSPGRTGNTIYF; v_gene: TRBV7-2; abundance: many; d_gene: NA; j_gene: TRBJ1-3
CDR3nt: TGTGCCAGCAGCTTGCCGGGGGGGCCCACAGATACGCAGTATTTT; CDR3aa: CASSLPGGPTDTQYF; v_gene: TRBV5-8; abundance: NA; d_gene: TRBD2; j_gene: TRBJ2-3
CDR3nt: TGTGCCAGCAGAGAGACAGGGGTGAACACTGAAGCTTTCTTT; CDR3aa: CASRETGVNTEAFF; v_gene: TRBV28; abundance: many; d_gene: TRBD1; j_gene: TRBJ1-1
CDR3nt: TGTGCCATCAGTGAGGAACAGGGTAGGGAGCAGTTCTTC; CDR3aa: CAISEEQGREQFF; v_gene: TRBV10-3; abundance: NA; d_gene: NA; j_gene: TRBJ2-1
CDR3nt: TGTGCCAGCAGTCGAAGCGGGGGCTTCACAGATACGCAGTATTTT; CDR3aa: CASSRSGGFTDTQYF; v_gene: TRBV6-1; abundance: many; d_gene: TRBD2; j_gene: TRBJ2-3
CDR3nt: TGCGCCAGCAGCTTGGACGAGAATCAGCCCCAGCATTTT; CDR3aa: CASSLDENQPQHF; v_gene: TRBV5-1; abundance: NA; d_gene: NA; j_gene: TRBJ1-5
CDR3nt: TGTGCCAGCAGCGTAGAAGCATTCCTTAGCTCCTACAATGAGCAGTTCTTC; CDR3aa: CASSVEAFLSSYNEQFF; v_gene: TRBV9; abundance: NA; d_gene: NA; j_gene: TRBJ2-1
CDR3nt: TGTGCCAGCAGCCCCCGTGTAGGGGGCAGGTACGAGCAGTACTTC; CDR3aa: CASSPRVGGRYEQYF; v_gene: TRBV7-2; abundance: NA; d_gene: TRBD1; j_gene: TRBJ2-7
CDR3nt: TGCAGTGCTGGGACAGAAGAGACCCAGTACTTC; CDR3aa: CSAGTEETQYF; v_gene: TRBV20-1; abundance: few; d_gene: TRBD1; j_gene: TRBJ2-5
CDR3nt: TGTGCCAGCAGCTTACAAACAGGACAACAAGAGACCCAGTACTTC; CDR3aa: CASSLQTGQQETQYF; v_gene: TRBV11-2; abundance: NA; d_gene: NA; j_gene: TRBJ2-5
CDR3nt: TGTGCCAGCAGTCTCCTTTCTAACACTGAAGCTTTCTTT; CDR3aa: CASSLLSNTEAFF; v_gene: TRBV6-1; abundance: NA; d_gene: NA; j_gene: TRBJ1-1
CDR3nt: TGTGCCAGCAGCTTAGTGGCGGTCGGGACCCAGTACTTC; CDR3aa: CASSLVAVGTQYF; v_gene: TRBV7-2; abundance: few; d_gene: NA; j_gene: TRBJ2-5
CDR3nt: TGTGCCAGCAGCTTAAAAAACCCTACCGGGACAGGTGAAAGGAAGTTCTTC; CDR3aa: CASSLKNPTGTGERKFF; v_gene: TRBV7-8; abundance: NA; d_gene: TRBD1; j_gene: TRBJ2-1
CDR3nt: TGTGCCAGCAGTGAAGGAACCAAAAACATTCAGTACTTC; CDR3aa: CASSEGTKNIQYF; v_gene: TRBV25-1; abundance: NA; d_gene: NA; j_gene: TRBJ2-4
CDR3nt: TGTGCCAGCAGCTTAAGGACTAGCGGGCACAATGAGCAGTTCTTC; CDR3aa: CASSLRTSGHNEQFF; v_gene: TRBV7-2; abundance: many; d_gene: TRBD2; j_gene: TRBJ2-1
CDR3nt: TGCAGTGCTAGGGGGACAGGTCCCACGTTGGCCAACGTCCTGACTTTC; CDR3aa: CSARGTGPTLANVLTF; v_gene: TRBV20-1; abundance: few; d_gene: TRBD1; j_gene: TRBJ2-6
CDR3nt: TGCAGTGCTAGTCGGGGTTCCTACAATGAGCAGTTCTTC; CDR3aa: CSASRGSYNEQFF; v_gene: TRBV20-1; abundance: many; d_gene: NA; j_gene: TRBJ2-1
CDR3nt: TGCGCCAGCAGCTTGTTCGCGGGGGGCTCCTACAATGAGCAGTTCTTC; CDR3aa: CASSLFAGGSYNEQFF; v_gene: TRBV5-1; abundance: few; d_gene: TRBD2; j_gene: TRBJ2-1
CDR3nt: TGTGCCAGCAGCGTAACATGGACTAGCGGGGGGGAGCAGTTCTTC; CDR3aa: CASSVTWTSGGEQFF; v_gene: TRBV9; abundance: many; d_gene: TRBD2; j_gene: TRBJ2-1
CDR3nt: TGCAGCGTTGAAGATCATGAGGACACCGGGGAGCTGTTTTTT; CDR3aa: CSVEDHEDTGELFF; v_gene: TRBV29-1; abundance: NA; d_gene: NA; j_gene: TRBJ2-2
CDR3nt: TGCAGTGCTAGAGATTTTCTTGAGGGCAGTGAGACCCAGTACTTC; CDR3aa: CSARDFLEGSETQYF; v_gene: TRBV20-1; abundance: NA; d_gene: NA; j_gene: TRBJ2-5
CDR3nt: TGTGCCAGCAGTCCTCGGGGCCTCGGCGAAGAGACCCAGTACTTC; CDR3aa: CASSPRGLGEETQYF; v_gene: TRBV28; abundance: many; d_gene: NA; j_gene: TRBJ2-5
CDR3nt: TGTGCCAGCAGCCAACAGGGATTAAACACCATATATTTT; CDR3aa: CASSQQGLNTIYF; v_gene: TRBV5-5; abundance: many; d_gene: NA; j_gene: TRBJ1-3
CDR3nt: TGCGCCAGCAGCCAAGAGTCGTTGGGGGGGCTAACAGATACGCAGTATTTT; CDR3aa: CASSQESLGGLTDTQYF; v_gene: TRBV4-3; abundance: NA; d_gene: NA; j_gene: TRBJ2-3